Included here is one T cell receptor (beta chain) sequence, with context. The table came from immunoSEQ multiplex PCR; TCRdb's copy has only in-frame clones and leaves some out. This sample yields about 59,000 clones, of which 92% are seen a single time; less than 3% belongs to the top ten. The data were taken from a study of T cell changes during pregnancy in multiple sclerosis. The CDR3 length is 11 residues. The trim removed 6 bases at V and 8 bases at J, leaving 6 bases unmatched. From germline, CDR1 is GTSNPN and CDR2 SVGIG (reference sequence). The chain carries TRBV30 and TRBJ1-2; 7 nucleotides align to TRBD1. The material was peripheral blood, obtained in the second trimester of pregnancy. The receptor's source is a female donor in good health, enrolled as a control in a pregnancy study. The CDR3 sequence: CACQGGRGYTF. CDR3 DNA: TGTGCCTGTCAGGGGGGCAGGGGCTACACCTTC.